This entry lists 10 T cell receptor beta chains sequenced from one sample in a study of response to subunit inactivated influenza vaccine (dated by TCRdb to the late 2010s). Receptors were amplified or captured by RT-PCR. TCRdb lists the instrument as Illumina HiSeq 2500. TCRdb trimmed the raw reads at Q25, called clones with MiXCR and kept productive beta chains. Rows matching on CDR3 protein sequence are summarized as one entry with the most common DNA and genes. The sample table records a few hundred thousand distinct CDR3 sequences; 20% to 25% of these occur just once. The leading ten clones occupy about a tenth of the sample. The source material was PBMCs from blood, sampled 21 months after vaccination. The receptors here all came from a man between 45 and 75 years old who received an inactivated influenza vaccine. Donor details come from another sample of the same person, matched by shared clones.

This clonotype came up a few times. The chain recombines TRBV12-3 or TRBV12-4 with TRBJ2-3; 8 nucleotides line up with TRBD2. The length of the CDR3 is 16 residues. V dropped 1 base and J dropped 2; count of bases not matched to a gene: 5. The CDR3 nucleotides are TGTGCCAGCAGTTTAGGAGCGGGAGCGAACACAGATACGCAGTATTTT. Translation gives CASSLGAGANTDTQYF.

V usage is TRBV4-1 and J usage is TRBJ2-4; TRBD2 matches at 12 bases. J was trimmed by 0 bases and V by 0 bases; bases with no gene match: 6. The CDR3 consists of 19 residues. Germline loops: CDR1 MGHRA, CDR2 YSYEKL. CDR3 sequence (DNA): TGCGCCAGCAGCCAAGAATCTAGCGGGGGGGTACCAGCCAAAAACATTCAGTACTTC. Translation: CASSQESSGGVPAKNIQYF.

This clonotype was counted between two and nine times. For the CDR3, the DNA is TGTGCCAGCACAAACGCAGGGGTTATTAATGAAAAACTGTTTTTT. As protein: CASTNAGVINEKLFF. V and J are TRBV2 and TRBJ1-4; D perhaps matches TRBD1 (6 bases). V shed 7 bases and J shed 4 bases, with 16 bases lying between them. The CDR3 is made up of 15 amino acids. CDR1 and CDR2 from the germline V gene are SNHLY and FYNNEI. Full variable domain (remainder filled in from reference TRBV2 and TRBJ1-4): EPEVTQTPSHQVTQMGQEVILRCVPISNHLYFYWYRQILGQKVEFLVSFYNNEISEKSEIFDDQFSVERPDGSNFTLKIRSTKLEDSAMYFCASTNAGVINEKLFFGSGTQLSVL.

The table lists this clonotype with many counts. V usage is TRBV3-1 and J usage is TRBJ2-7; TRBD1 matches at 7 bases. Germline CDR1 is LGHDT and CDR2 is YNNKEL (reference sequence). V dropped 3 bases and J dropped 4; count of bases not matched to a gene: 9. The length of the CDR3 is 15 residues. As DNA, the CDR3 is TGTGCCAGCAGCCAGGGACCGGGACAGATTTACGAGCAGTACTTC. It specifies CASSQGPGQIYEQYF.

This clonotype was seen a handful of times. The gene calls are TRBV7-9 and TRBJ1-1, with D hard to call. This CDR3 spans 14 amino acids. Per the germline V gene, CDR1 is SEHNR and CDR2 is FQNEAQ (reference sequence). Between the trimmed V and J ends, which lost 1 base and 1 base, there was a span of 7 bases. The CDR3 loop is CASSLVDWNTEAFF. The CDR3 DNA reads TGTGCCAGCAGCTTAGTTGACTGGAACACTGAAGCTTTCTTT.

This chain connects TRBV2 to TRBJ1-2, with 7 bases lining up with TRBD1. V gave up 6 bases and J gave up 3 bases; unmatched junction bases: 4. Germline CDR1 and CDR2: SNHLY and FYNNEI. The CDR3 covers 13 residues. CDR3 in DNA: TGTGCCAGCAGAGGAGACAGGGACTATGGCTACACCTTC. The encoded protein is CASRGDRDYGYTF.

This chain uses TRBV28 with TRBJ1-1; the D is unclear. Germline lookup yields CDR1 MDHEN and CDR2 SYDVKM. The CDR3 is 15 amino acids. V lost 6 bases and J lost 1, with 15 bases in between. Written as DNA, the CDR3 is TGTGCCAGCAGCTTAAATTTCATTGGGAACACTGAAGCTTTCTTT. It codes for CASSLNFIGNTEAFF.

The CDR3 loop reads CASSQDVLNRAPQHF. The CDR3 DNA is TGCGCCAGCAGCCAAGATGTGCTGAACAGGGCGCCCCAGCATTTT. The chain uses TRBV4-3 and TRBJ1-5; D may be TRBD1 (6 bases). Germline CDR1 reads LGHNA; CDR2 reads YSLEER. Trimming stripped 0 bases from V and 9 bases from J, with 15 bases between. This CDR3 spans 15 amino acids.

This clonotype has a handful of counts. V usage is TRBV5-1 and J usage is TRBJ1-2, with D perhaps matching TRBD1 (5 bases). V lost 5 bases to trimming and J lost 6 bases, with 14 bases between them. Germline V lookup: CDR1 SGHRS, CDR2 YFSETQ. CDR3 length equals 13 residues. The CDR3 spells CASRPRRGNGYTF. Written as DNA, the CDR3 is TGCGCCAGCAGGCCCAGGCGGGGGAATGGCTACACCTTC. Combining the CDR3 with reference TRBV5-1 and TRBJ1-2 gives the whole variable domain KAGVTQTPRYLIKTRGQQVTLSCSPISGHRSVSWYQQTPGQGLQFLFEYFSETQRNKGNFPGRFSGRQFSNSRSEMNVSTLELGDSALYLCASRPRRGNGYTFGSGTRLTVV.

This clonotype occurred a few times. V and J are TRBV12-3 or TRBV12-4 and TRBJ2-5, with D hard to call. Trimming left V 1 base short and J 3 bases short, with 6 bases between. The CDR3 covers 13 residues. The CDR3 protein is CASSLGEEETQYF. For the CDR3, the DNA is TGTGCCAGCAGTTTAGGAGAGGAAGAGACCCAGTACTTC.